This entry is about one T cell receptor beta chain. What it binds is not known. This entry belongs to a study of post-analysis software for immune sequencing data. Study in general: Patients with relapsing-remitting, secondary progressive and progressive-relapsing multiple sclerosis courses were all represented.

The CDR3 spans 15 residues. V was shortened by 3 bases and J by 0 bases, with 8 bases between the two germline ends. General study results and limits: Clustering by F measure revealed strong co-clustering among samples prepared together in one batch. There were five TRBV segments more frequent in patients than controls, and TRBV5-6, TRBV5-1 and TRBV20-1 were among them. When compared against controls, multiple sclerosis patients showed significantly lower normalized Chao1 diversity.

The authors incorporated unique molecular identifiers into the TCR beta cDNA libraries. The yield from about 1 to 10 million T cells was roughly 500,000 cDNA molecules in total. TCRdb ran MiXCR on the PCR reads and lists one entry per CDR3 protein. The sample has about 400,000 distinct CDR3 sequences, less than 40% seen once. This chain links TRBV12-3 or TRBV12-4 with TRBJ2-2; D call uncertain. Sequenced input: blood. This TCR came from a girl between 10 and 17 years old with multiple sclerosis. CDR3 bases: TGTGCCAGCAGTTTTACAAGTCCGAACACCGGGGAGCTGTTTTTT. Translating gives CASSFTSPNTGELFF.